The sequence of this TCR beta chain was determined in a study of T cells in Graves' hyperthyroidism and ophthalmopathy. Study background: Staff took peripheral blood when the initial diagnosis was made, before any treatment began.

V shed 2 bases and J shed 2 bases, with 6 bases lying between them. The CDR3 contains 13 residues. Any patient presenting with uncontrolled infection, other autoimmune disease, pregnancy or lactation was left out. There were TCR beta CDR3 regions amplified from RNA transcripts. A first-round RT-PCR of the TCR CDR3 used the HTBI primer set. A single record per CDR3 protein comes from TCRdb applying MiXCR to the multiplex PCR reads. In the table there are 300,000 or so distinct CDR3 sequences, over 15% of which are singletons. This clonotype was observed many times. The TCR was taken from a woman aged 55-69 years with Graves' ophthalmopathy. The chain combines TRBV12-3 or TRBV12-4 with TRBJ1-1; no clear D. Input material: blood. CDR3 amino acids: CASSLNLNTEAFF. As DNA, the CDR3 is TGTGCCAGCAGTTTAAACCTAAACACTGAAGCTTTCTTT.